The clone carrying this T cell receptor (beta chain) was picked up one time. The sample belongs to a study of blood T cell repertoires in COVID-19. Study-wide context: Spain, Italy and the United States supplied samples that represented acute and convalescent COVID-19.

Unmatched junction bases numbered 4, after V lost 6 bases and J lost 4 bases. The CDR3 consists of 14 residues. Per germline, CDR1 SNHLY and CDR2 FYNNEI. Using immunoSEQ multiplex PCR, the repertoire was profiled, and TCRdb retains in-frame clones only, with some absent. Of 180,000 or so clones in the sample, 80% to 90% are singletons; the top ten hold approximately 9.9%. The V gene is TRBV2, the J gene TRBJ2-5, with 11 bases that match TRBD1. The clonotype was recovered from a human donor with active or convalescent COVID-19. The donor label of this sample is uncertain. Sequencing was done on a sample of peripheral blood. The CDR3 DNA is TGTGCCAGCAGAGAGGACAGGGGGCCAGAGACCCAGTACTTC. Translated, it gives CASREDRGPETQYF.